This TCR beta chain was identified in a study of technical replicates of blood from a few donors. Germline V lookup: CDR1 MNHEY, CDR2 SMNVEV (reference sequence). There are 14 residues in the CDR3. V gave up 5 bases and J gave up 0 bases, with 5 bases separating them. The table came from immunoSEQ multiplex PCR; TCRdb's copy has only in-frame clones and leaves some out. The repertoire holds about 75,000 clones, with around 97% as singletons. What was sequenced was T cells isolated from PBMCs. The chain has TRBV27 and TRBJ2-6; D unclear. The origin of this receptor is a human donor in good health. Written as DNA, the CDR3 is TGTGCCAGCAGTCTCTACTCTGGGGCCAACGTCCTGACTTTC. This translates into CASSLYSGANVLTF.